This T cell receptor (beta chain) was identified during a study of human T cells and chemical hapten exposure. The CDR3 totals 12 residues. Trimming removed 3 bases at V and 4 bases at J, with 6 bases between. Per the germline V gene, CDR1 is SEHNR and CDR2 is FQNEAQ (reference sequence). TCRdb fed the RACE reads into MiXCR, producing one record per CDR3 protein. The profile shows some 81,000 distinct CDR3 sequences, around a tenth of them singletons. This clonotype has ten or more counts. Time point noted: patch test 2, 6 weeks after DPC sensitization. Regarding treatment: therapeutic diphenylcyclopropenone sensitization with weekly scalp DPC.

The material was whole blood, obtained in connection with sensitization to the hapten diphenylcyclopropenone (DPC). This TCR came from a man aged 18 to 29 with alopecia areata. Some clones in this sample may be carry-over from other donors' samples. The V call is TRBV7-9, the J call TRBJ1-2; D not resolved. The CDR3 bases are TGTGCCAGCAGCTTTACGGGCTATGGCTACACCTTC. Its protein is CASSFTGYGYTF.